A single sample gave rise to the 18 T cell receptor beta chains below, sequenced in a study of CD8+CD57+ T cells in acquired aplastic anemia. All sequencing subjects had displayed CD8+CD57+ cell expansion on flow cytometry. Both TCR beta VDJ combination and CDR3 sequence profiling were carried out. Genomic DNA was the template for this profiling. TCRdb recomputed calls from the reads with MiXCR, one row per CDR3 protein. This sample has fewer than 300,000 distinct CDR3 sequences; roughly 82% occur once, and the top ten carry 35% to 50%. The sample consisted of sorted CD4+, CD8+, or CD8+CD57+ T cells (not recorded which) from PBMCs. Receptor source: a human donor with aplastic anemia.

On this clonotype itself: Because the CDR3 is missing its conserved closing phenylalanine or tryptophan, this is likely a read error. This sequence joins TRBV19 and TRBJ2-1; D call uncertain. Germline lookup yields CDR1 LNHDA and CDR2 SQIVND (reference sequence). V was cut by 4 bases and J by 8 bases, with 21 bases left in between. This CDR3 comprises 16 residues. The CDR3 spells CASSKAGGNCKDEQFV. CDR3 nucleotides: TGTGCCAGTAGTAAAGCTGGCGGAAACTGCAAGGATGAGCAGTTCGTC.

The chain uses TRBV29-1 and TRBJ2-2; a possible D gene is TRBD1 (6 bases). CDR1 is SQVTM and CDR2 is ANQGSEA in the germline V gene. This CDR3 spans 14 amino acids. V lost 8 bases, J lost 3 bases, and 16 bases lay in between. This chain's CDR3 is CSHSGAGDTGELFF. The DNA of the CDR3 is TGCAGCCATTCAGGGGCGGGCGACACCGGGGAGCTGTTTTTT.

This clonotype showed up just a few times. The rearrangement uses TRBV10-3 and TRBJ1-2; no clear D. CDR3 size: 15 residues. CDR1 ENHRY and CDR2 SYGVKD come from the germline V gene. Trimming cost V 5 bases and J 2 bases, with 15 bases left between them. The CDR3 here is CAISLVDGGNYGYTF. The DNA for the CDR3 is TGTGCCATCAGTCTGGTGGACGGAGGGAACTATGGCTACACCTTC.

As regards this clonotype: One end of the junction varies from germline; a read error may be responsible. CDR3 amino acids: CASGEAGNVQYFF. Written as DNA, the CDR3 is TGTGCCAGCGGAGAAGCTGGGAACGTTCAGTACTTTTTT. V and J are TRBV9 and TRBJ2-3; D is unresolved. CDR3 length equals 13 residues. Germline V gene sequence: CDR1 SGDLS, CDR2 YYNGEE.

The CDR3 nucleotides read TGTGCCAGCAGCGTCGGGGGAATCCAAGAGCAGTTCTTC. Amino acid sequence: CASSVGGIQEQFF. The chain is built from TRBV7-2 and TRBJ2-1, with D maybe TRBD2 (6 bases). V lost 5 bases to trimming and J lost 10 bases, with 15 bases between them. This CDR3 is 13 amino acids long. Germline V CDR1 and CDR2: SGHTA, FQGNSA.

This chain links TRBV14 with TRBJ2-5; 9 positions agree with TRBD2. With 5 bases clipped from V and 11 bases from J, the junction kept 15 bases outside the gene matches. Germline assignment: CDR1 SGHDN and CDR2 FVKESK. The CDR3 spans 15 residues. The CDR3 DNA reads TGTGCCAGCAGCTTAGCGGGAGTCGATACCGGGGAGCAGTACTTC. As protein: CASSLAGVDTGEQYF. Combining the CDR3 with reference TRBV14 and TRBJ2-5 gives the whole variable domain EAGVTQFPSHSVIEKGQTVTLRCDPISGHDNLYWYRRVMGKEIKFLLHFVKESKQDESGMPNNRFLAERTGGTYSTLKVQPAELEDSGVYFCASSLAGVDTGEQYFGPGTRLLVL.

Of note for this clonotype: A junction end diverges from the germline sequence, so it may reflect a read error. The chain uses TRBV19 and TRBJ2-7, with 7 bases fitting TRBD2. The germline CDR1 and CDR2 sequences are LNHDA and SQIVND (reference sequence). The CDR3 sequence is 14 residues long. The CDR3 loop reads CASSMGGETYKQQF. Here the CDR3 DNA reads TGTGCCAGTAGTATGGGGGGGGAAACCTACAAGCAGCAGTTC.

A note on this clonotype: This likely comes from a read error, as the CDR3 has no conserved phenylalanine or tryptophan at its end. The CDR3 sequence is CATGRGSEQEKQYC. As DNA, the CDR3 is TGTGCCACCGGGAGAGGCAGCGAGCAAGAGAAGCAGTACTGC. This chain links TRBV2 with TRBJ2-5, with a possible D match to TRBD2 (6 bases). Per germline, CDR1 SNHLY and CDR2 FYNNEI. V was trimmed by 10 bases and J by 11 bases, leaving 26 bases between them. This CDR3 is 14 amino acids long.

About this clonotype itself: Lacking the conserved final phenylalanine or tryptophan, this CDR3 likely reflects a read error. The DNA is omitted, as the CDR3 cannot be located on it reliably, and the CDR3 follows TCRdb's listing. The chain combines TRBV2 with TRBJ1-1; the table's TRBD1 call for D was not verified on the DNA. CDR1 and CDR2 from the germline V gene are SNHLY and FYNNEI. Both ends counted, the CDR3 spans 14 residues. CDR3 protein: CASGDGGTNTQYFV.

The chain combines TRBV29-1 with TRBJ2-7; D is uncertain. The V and J ends lost 7 bases and 1 base respectively, with 14 bases between them. In germline, CDR1 is SQVTM, CDR2 ANQGSEA. This CDR3 comprises 13 residues. CDR3 loop: CSGSDQTSYEQYF. CDR3 bases: TGCAGCGGGTCTGACCAGACATCCTACGAGCAGTACTTC.

As regards this clonotype: No conserved phenylalanine or tryptophan is present at the end of the CDR3, so a read error is the likely explanation. The DNA is left out, because the CDR3 cannot be placed on it with certainty; the CDR3 is given as TCRdb lists it. The chain combines TRBV2 with TRBJ2-3; the table's D call of TRBD1 was not tested on the DNA. Germline CDR1 is SNHLY and CDR2 is FYNNEI. From its first to its last residue, the CDR3 has 13 amino acids. CDR3 region: CASRDGATYTQYV.

Only a few counts were recorded for this clonotype. This chain joins TRBV5-5 and TRBJ2-1; 8 bases fit TRBD2. This CDR3 is built from 16 residues. Germline lookup yields CDR1 SGHKS and CDR2 YYEKEE (reference sequence). The ends lost 3 bases at V and 8 bases at J; junction bases unmatched: 13. The CDR3 DNA sequence: TGTGCCAGCAGCTCTCAAAGGGGCGGGGGGAGCGATGAGCAGTTCTTC. Its translation is CASSSQRGGGSDEQFF.

This clonotype showed up just once. The chain links TRBV10-3 to TRBJ2-5; D could derive from TRBD1 or TRBD2 (5 bases each). The CDR3 sequence is 15 residues long. Germline V gives CDR1 ENHRY, CDR2 SYGVKD. Trimming shortened V by 0 bases and J by 5 bases, and 13 bases separated the two germline ends. In DNA, the CDR3 is TGTGCCATCAGTGAGTCCGGGGCATCGGGGGAGACCCAGTACTTC. Protein product: CAISESGASGETQYF.

On this clonotype itself: As the CDR3 is not closed by the conserved phenylalanine or tryptophan, this likely results from a read error. Because the CDR3's place on the DNA is in doubt, the DNA is left out and the CDR3 is given as listed by TCRdb. The V and J genes are TRBV7-8 and TRBJ2-5; the D call TRBD1 from the table was never checked on the DNA. The CDR3 is 13 amino acids in total, end residues counted. Germline CDR1 reads SGHVS; CDR2 reads FQNEAQ. CDR3 loop: CASSSPGGETTQY.

J is TRBJ2-1 and V is TRBV9; possible D gene TRBD2, 6 bases. The CDR3 has 14 amino acids. The germline V gene has CDR1 SGDLS and CDR2 YYNGEE. V gave up 7 bases and J gave up 15 bases, with 26 bases separating them. The CDR3 is CASGGAGNIQYLFF. CDR3 coding DNA: TGTGCCAGCGGAGGGGCTGGGAACATTCAGTACTTGTTCTTC.

This sequence joins TRBV9 and TRBJ1-2; unclear D gene. Deletions cut 2 bases from V and 5 bases from J, with 19 bases between. The CDR3 loop spans 16 amino acids. Germline V gene lookup returns CDR1 SGDLS and CDR2 YYNGEE. CDR3 in amino acids: CASSVEDYGLVYGYTF. CDR3 DNA sequence: TGTGCCAGCAGCGTGGAGGACTACGGGCTCGTATATGGCTACACCTTC.

V gene TRBV12-3 or TRBV12-4 combines with J gene TRBJ1-5; D ambiguous. The V end lost 5 bases, the J end lost 4 bases, and 3 bases lay between the germline ends. The CDR3 is made up of 11 amino acids. CDR3 DNA sequence: TGTGCCAGCAGTCCGAATCAGCCCCAGCATTTT. It translates to CASSPNQPQHF.

As concerns this clonotype: Its ends do not fully match the called genes, so a read error is possible. The genes are TRBV5-1 and TRBJ2-1; D may be TRBD1 or TRBD2 (7 bases each). Looked up from germline, CDR1 is SGHRS and CDR2 is YFSETQ. CDR3 length: 15 residues. The CDR3 coding sequence is TGTGCCAGCAGCGAGGGACAGCCGGGACTAACGGAGCAGTTCTTC. As protein: CASSEGQPGLTEQFF.